What follows are 30 T cell receptor beta chains derived from one specimen sequenced in a study of blood T cell repertoires in COVID-19. Libraries were prepared by immunoSEQ multiplex PCR; TCRdb keeps only in-frame clonotypes and omits some of them. The sample holds roughly 150,000 clones; roughly 88% are singletons and the top ten take roughly 4.9%. Sequenced input: PBMCs or T cells enriched from blood (not recorded which). The receptors come from a man aged 70 or older who had been exposed to COVID-19.

The genes are TRBV7-7 and TRBJ1-3; D ambiguous. CDR1 is SSHAT and CDR2 is FNYEAQ in the germline V gene (reference sequence). The CDR3 length is 13 residues. V lost 5 bases, J lost 7 bases, and 12 bases lay in between. The CDR3 DNA follows: TGTGCCAGCAGCCCGGGGATAGGGAACACCATATATTTT. Its protein is CASSPGIGNTIYF.

The chain recombines TRBV6-6 with TRBJ1-5; TRBD1 agrees at 9 bases. The ends lost 8 bases at V and 2 bases at J; junction bases unmatched: 4. This CDR3 spans 14 amino acids. The germline CDR1 and CDR2 sequences are MNHNY and SVGAGI (reference sequence). This chain's CDR3 is CASLGQGGNQPQHF. The CDR3 nucleotides are TGTGCCAGCTTGGGACAGGGCGGCAATCAGCCCCAGCATTTT.

The V gene is TRBV6-5, the J gene TRBJ1-2; 7 nucleotides agree with TRBD1. The CDR3 extends over 13 amino acids. Germline CDR1 MNHEY, CDR2 SVGAGI. The V and J ends lost 7 bases and 4 bases, in that order; junction bases with no gene match: 6. CDR3 DNA sequence: TGTGCCAGCAACGGAGGGGGCGGCTATGGCTACACCTTC. Its translation: CASNGGGGYGYTF.

The chain combines TRBV12-3 or TRBV12-4 with TRBJ2-7; a possible D gene is TRBD1 (6 bases). V was trimmed by 3 bases and J by 3 bases, leaving 6 bases between them. The CDR3 extends over 12 amino acids. Here the CDR3 DNA reads TGTGCCAGCAGTTTGGGACACTACGAGCAGTACTTC. Translation gives CASSLGHYEQYF.

This clone appeared a single time. CDR3 DNA sequence: TGTGCCAGCTCACCGGGCAACCGGTCCGTTAACTATGGCTACACCTTC. Translated, it gives CASSPGNRSVNYGYTF. This rearrangement joins TRBV18 to TRBJ1-2; no reliable D call. Germline V lookup: CDR1 KGHSH, CDR2 LQKENI. The CDR3 runs 16 residues. The V end was cut by 3 bases, the J end by 1 base, with 15 bases between.

V is TRBV2 and J is TRBJ1-6; 9 nucleotides agree with TRBD1. Unmatched junction bases numbered 9, after V lost 6 bases and J lost 9 bases. The CDR3 covers 15 residues. Germline V gene sequence: CDR1 SNHLY, CDR2 FYNNEI. The CDR3 reads CASRMTGGGGSPLHF. The CDR3 nucleotides read TGTGCCAGCAGAATGACAGGGGGTGGGGGTTCACCCCTCCACTTT. The full variable domain, completed using reference TRBV2 and TRBJ1-6, is EPEVTQTPSHQVTQMGQEVILRCVPISNHLYFYWYRQILGQKVEFLVSFYNNEISEKSEIFDDQFSVERPDGSNFTLKIRSTKLEDSAMYFCASRMTGGGGSPLHFGNGTRLTVT.

The V gene is TRBV9, the J gene TRBJ1-5; 7 nucleotides agree with TRBD1. The CDR3 is 14 amino acids. CDR1 and CDR2 from the germline V gene are SGDLS and YYNGEE. V lost 0 bases, J lost 6 bases, and 3 bases stayed unmatched. CDR3 residues: CASSVGDSSQPQHF. The CDR3 DNA is TGTGCCAGCAGCGTAGGGGACAGTAGTCAGCCCCAGCATTTT. Combining the CDR3 with reference TRBV9 and TRBJ1-5 gives the whole variable domain DSGVTQTPKHLITATGQRVTLRCSPRSGDLSVYWYQQSLDQGLQFLIQYYNGEERAKGNILERFSAQQFPDLHSELNLSSLELGDSALYFCASSVGDSSQPQHFGDGTRLSIL.

The V and J genes are TRBV14 and TRBJ1-1; 8 nucleotides align to TRBD1. The length of the CDR3 is 16 residues. V lost 4 bases to trimming and J lost 4 bases; unmatched junction nucleotides: 11. The germline CDR1 and CDR2 sequences are SGHDN and FVKESK. The CDR3 coding sequence is TGTGCCAGCAGCCGGACAGGGTCCGCGGAGAGCACTGAAGCTTTCTTT. It is translated as CASSRTGSAESTEAFF.

The chain combines TRBV19 with TRBJ1-5, with D possibly TRBD1 on 6 matching bases. With 1 base removed from V and 0 bases from J, the gap between germline ends came to 10 bases. The CDR3 spans 16 residues. CDR1 and CDR2 (germline): LNHDA, SQIVND (reference sequence). CDR3 sequence reads: CASSIVPRGSNQPQHF. The CDR3 coding sequence is TGTGCCAGTAGTATAGTTCCCAGGGGTAGCAATCAGCCCCAGCATTTT.

As to this clone: Other nucleotide sequences in the sample specify the same CDR3. The rearrangement uses TRBV27 and TRBJ2-7, with D tentatively TRBD2 (5 bases). Trimming pared 3 bases from V and 4 bases from J, leaving 7 bases between. This CDR3 contains 12 residues. Looked up from germline, CDR1 is MNHEY and CDR2 is SMNVEV (reference sequence). The CDR3 DNA reads as TGTGCCAGCAGTTTGCGAGGGTACGAGCAGTACTTC. It encodes CASSLRGYEQYF.

The V call is TRBV27, the J call TRBJ2-7; a possible D gene is TRBD2 (5 bases). Trimming removed 0 bases at V and 4 bases at J, with 10 bases between. In germline, CDR1 is MNHEY, CDR2 SMNVEV (reference sequence). The CDR3 contains 14 residues. The CDR3: CASSLSGSVYEQYF. The CDR3 DNA reads TGTGCCAGCAGTTTATCGGGGAGTGTGTACGAGCAGTACTTC.

The chain joins TRBV14 to TRBJ2-2; 12 bases agree with TRBD2. This CDR3 contains 18 residues. Germline values: CDR1 SGHDN, CDR2 FVKESK. The ends lost 4 bases at V and 2 bases at J; junction bases unmatched: 8. The CDR3 sequence: CASSRSRLAGDNTGELFF. CDR3 bases: TGTGCCAGCAGCCGTTCTAGACTAGCGGGAGATAACACCGGGGAGCTGTTTTTT.

The gene calls are TRBV27 and TRBJ1-1; no definite D call. This CDR3 spans 13 amino acids. CDR1 is MNHEY and CDR2 is SMNVEV in the germline V gene (reference sequence). Trimming shortened V by 6 bases and J by 5 bases, and 13 bases separated the two germline ends. The CDR3 spells CASSLQVWTEAFF. The CDR3 DNA is TGTGCCAGCAGCCTCCAGGTGTGGACTGAAGCTTTCTTT.

This clone was seen a handful of times. The chain is built from TRBV18 and TRBJ1-1; a possible D gene is TRBD1 (6 bases). Germline values: CDR1 KGHSH, CDR2 LQKENI. Trimming shortened V by 3 bases and J by 2 bases, and 13 bases separated the two germline ends. The CDR3 has 15 residues. In nucleotides, the CDR3 is TGTGCCAGCTCACCGCAGACAGGTCCTAACACTGAAGCTTTCTTT. It codes for CASSPQTGPNTEAFF. The full variable domain, in which reference TRBV18 and TRBJ1-1 provide the parts outside the CDR3, is NAGVMQNPRHLVRRRGQEARLRCSPMKGHSHVYWYRQLPEEGLKFMVYLQKENIIDESGMPKERFSAEFPKEGPSILRIQQVVRGDSAAYFCASSPQTGPNTEAFFGQGTRLTVV.

The chain links TRBV6-2 or TRBV6-3 to TRBJ2-7; 12 bases are shared with TRBD2. Losses at the gene ends were 5 bases for V and 0 bases for J; bases not matched to a gene: 11. The germline CDR1 and CDR2 sequences are MNHEY and SVGEGT. This CDR3 is 18 amino acids long. The CDR3 bases are TGTGCCAGCAGTAAAGGACTAGCGGGAACCCCCGGCTCCTACGAGCAGTACTTC. Its protein is CASSKGLAGTPGSYEQYF.

V and J are TRBV6-4 and TRBJ2-3; D is ambiguous. CDR3 length equals 15 residues. Germline CDR1 MRHNA, CDR2 SNTAGT. V shed 2 bases and J shed 0 bases, with 9 bases lying between them. CDR3 nucleotides: TGTGCCAGCAGTGACGGAGCACTTAGCACAGATACGCAGTATTTT. This gives the protein CASSDGALSTDTQYF.

This chain uses TRBV7-9 with TRBJ2-5, with D perhaps matching TRBD2 (6 bases). Trimming removed 7 bases at V and 1 base at J, with 19 bases between. CDR1 SEHNR and CDR2 FQNEAQ come from the germline V gene (reference sequence). The CDR3 loop spans 16 amino acids. CDR3 sequence: CASTSFVGGSQETQYF. The CDR3 DNA follows: TGTGCCAGCACCTCCTTCGTGGGGGGTTCCCAAGAGACCCAGTACTTC. The full variable domain, with the rest looked up from reference TRBV7-9 and TRBJ2-5, is DTGVSQNPRHKITKRGQNVTFRCDPISEHNRLYWYRQTLGQGPEFLTYFQNEAQLEKSRLLSDRFSAERPKGSFSTLEIQRTEQGDSAMYLCASTSFVGGSQETQYFGPGTRLLVL.

This clone was observed a single time. The chain has TRBV6-5 and TRBJ2-2, with D tentatively TRBD2 (5 bases). The CDR3 contains 13 residues. Trimming left V 2 bases short and J 7 bases short, with 8 bases between. Germline CDR1 MNHEY, CDR2 SVGAGI. CDR3 nucleotide sequence: TGTGCCAGCAGTTACGATCGGGGCGGGGAGCTGTTTTTT. Translating gives CASSYDRGGELFF.

This clone was picked up one time. This rearrangement joins TRBV5-1 to TRBJ2-5, with D possibly matching TRBD2 (6 bases). Trimming took 2 bases from V and 3 from J, leaving 11 bases between them. The germline V gene encodes CDR1 SGHRS and CDR2 YFSETQ. CDR3 length: 14 amino acids. CDR3 nucleotides: TGCGCCAGCAGCTTTGGAGGGAAGAAAGAGACCCAGTACTTC. Protein sequence: CASSFGGKKETQYF. The full variable domain, completed using reference TRBV5-1 and TRBJ2-5, is KAGVTQTPRYLIKTRGQQVTLSCSPISGHRSVSWYQQTPGQGLQFLFEYFSETQRNKGNFPGRFSGRQFSNSRSEMNVSTLELGDSALYLCASSFGGKKETQYFGPGTRLLVL.

This clone was found a few times. The V gene is TRBV7-9, the J gene TRBJ1-2; D possibly corresponds to TRBD1 (5 bases). The CDR3 contains 13 residues. Trimming stripped 2 bases from V and 9 bases from J, with 13 bases between. Germline CDR1 is SEHNR and CDR2 is FQNEAQ (reference sequence). The CDR3 region is CASSLLRDSSYTF. In DNA form, the CDR3 reads TGTGCCAGCAGCTTACTCAGGGATAGCAGCTACACCTTC.

The chain links TRBV21-1 to TRBJ2-7; TRBD1 was called by the table and not checked on the DNA. TRBV21-1 is shown as a pseudogene. CDR3 length: 18 residues. CDR3: CASRIPGTLSIGSYEQYF. CDR3 coding DNA: TGTGCCAGCAGGATCCCCGGGACACTCTCCATAGGGTCCTACGAGCAGTACTTC.

The J gene is TRBJ1-5, the V gene TRBV24-1; D is uncertain. This CDR3 has 13 residues. Trimming pared 4 bases from V and 4 bases from J, leaving 7 bases between. Germline CDR1 reads KGHDR; CDR2 reads SFDVKD. The CDR3 sequence: CATSDSANQPQHF. For the CDR3, the DNA is TGTGCCACCAGTGACAGTGCAAATCAGCCCCAGCATTTT.

The genes are TRBV4-2 and TRBJ2-7, with 10 bases that match TRBD1. The CDR3 contains 17 residues. J gave up 2 bases and V 4 bases, and 11 bases lay outside the gene matches. The germline V gene encodes CDR1 LGHNA and CDR2 YNFKEQ. The CDR3 spells CASSRDDRGLTPYEQYF. CDR3 nucleotide sequence: TGTGCCAGCAGCCGAGACGACAGGGGGCTTACCCCCTACGAGCAGTACTTC.

The V and J genes are TRBV15 and TRBJ2-7; unclear D gene. Looked up from germline, CDR1 is LNHNV and CDR2 is YYDKDF (reference sequence). This CDR3 spans 14 amino acids. Trimming removed 3 bases from V and 3 bases from J, with 12 bases in between. The CDR3 sequence: CATSSEQTHYEQYF. As DNA, the CDR3 is TGTGCCACCAGCAGCGAACAAACCCACTACGAGCAGTACTTC.

This chain joins TRBV4-3 and TRBJ2-7; TRBD2 might be the D (5 bases). Trimming shortened V by 3 bases and J by 2 bases, and 8 bases separated the two germline ends. This CDR3 contains 13 residues. The germline CDR1 and CDR2 sequences are LGHNA and YSLEER. The CDR3 nucleotides read TGCGCCAGCAGCCAGAGCGGAACCTACGAGCAGTACTTC. Translation: CASSQSGTYEQYF.

The chain joins TRBV19 to TRBJ2-7, with 10 bases identical to TRBD1. Unmatched junction bases numbered 15, after V lost 1 base and J lost 6 bases. CDR1 and CDR2 from the germline V gene are LNHDA and SQIVND (reference sequence). This CDR3 is built from 18 residues. CDR3 DNA: TGTGCCAGTAGTATAGTAAGCCTCGGGACAGGGGTATGGGCCGAGCAGTACTTC. Translated, it gives CASSIVSLGTGVWAEQYF.

This chain connects TRBV7-8 to TRBJ2-3; 13 bases are a match to TRBD2. Germline assignment: CDR1 SGHVS and CDR2 FQNEAQ. The CDR3 extends over 21 amino acids. With 2 bases clipped from V and 5 bases from J, the junction kept 19 bases outside the gene matches. This CDR3 reads CASSLRRILAGGPKWGDTQYF. The CDR3 DNA follows: TGTGCCAGCAGCTTACGGCGGATACTAGCGGGGGGGCCCAAGTGGGGAGATACGCAGTATTTT.

The chain links TRBV6-6 to TRBJ1-4; 10 bases are shared with TRBD1. V gave up 5 bases and J gave up 5 bases; unmatched junction bases: 11. Germline CDR1 reads MNHNY; CDR2 reads SVGAGI (reference sequence). CDR3 length: 17 amino acids. CDR3 nucleotides: TGTGCCAGCAGTCGCGCTGACAGGGGGCTTCGAAATGAAAAACTGTTTTTT. It yields the protein CASSRADRGLRNEKLFF.

The table lists this clone with a few counts. This chain joins TRBV29-1 and TRBJ2-1, with TRBD1 matching over 7 bases. V shed 6 bases and J 7 bases; nucleotides not matched to a gene: 12. The CDR3 consists of 14 residues. The germline V gene encodes CDR1 SQVTM and CDR2 ANQGSEA. CDR3 residues: CSVHPTGARNEQFF. The CDR3 bases are TGCAGCGTGCACCCTACAGGGGCGCGGAATGAGCAGTTCTTC.

The chain joins TRBV11-2 to TRBJ2-1; 7 bases map to TRBD2. The CDR3 spans 17 residues. Trimming cost V 5 bases and J 10 bases; bases outside gene matches: 20. The germline V gene encodes CDR1 SGHAT and CDR2 FQNNGV. This CDR3 is CASSPAVGAGNPREQFF. The CDR3 coding sequence is TGTGCCAGCAGCCCTGCCGTGGGAGCGGGGAATCCGCGAGAGCAGTTCTTC.